This TCR beta chain was found in a study of vaccination effects on CD4 cells after COVID-19. Study findings and constraints: Marked clonal contraction of infection- and vaccine-induced clones was seen late after vaccination. Mainly new vaccine-induced clones made up the post-vaccine spike-reactive clones in convalescents. Early post-infection timepoints were missing from the study, which also had few convalescent patients.

The CDR3 loop spans 15 amino acids. CDR1 and CDR2 from the germline V gene are SGDLS and YYNGEE. J lost 9 bases, V lost 4 bases, and 13 bases had no gene match. As regards this clone: Its antigen is unknown.

Using viral peptide pools, the ViraFEST assay grew out antigen-specific CD4+ T cells prior to sequencing. It was after 10 days of culture that CD4+ T cells were isolated. By PCR, the person was confirmed to have had SARS-CoV-2 infection between March and December 2020. Approximately 2.1 million PBMC were placed in each well, which was supplemented with roughly 10 IU/ml IL-2 and roughly 9 ug/ml peptides. The method was immunoSEQ multiplex PCR; TCRdb's version includes in-frame clones alone and lacks a portion of them. The sample carries under 20,000 clones, around four fifths recorded once. The chain employs TRBV9 and TRBJ2-5; 9 nucleotides line up with TRBD1. The receptor was derived from a human donor who had a prior SARS-CoV-2 infection. Specimen: CD4+ T cells from PBMCs cultured with SARS-CoV-2 spike peptides, collected before COVID-19 vaccination. CDR3 in amino acids: CASSLGTGSPVPQYF. In DNA form, the CDR3 reads TGTGCCAGCAGCCTCGGGACAGGGAGCCCGGTGCCCCAGTACTTC.